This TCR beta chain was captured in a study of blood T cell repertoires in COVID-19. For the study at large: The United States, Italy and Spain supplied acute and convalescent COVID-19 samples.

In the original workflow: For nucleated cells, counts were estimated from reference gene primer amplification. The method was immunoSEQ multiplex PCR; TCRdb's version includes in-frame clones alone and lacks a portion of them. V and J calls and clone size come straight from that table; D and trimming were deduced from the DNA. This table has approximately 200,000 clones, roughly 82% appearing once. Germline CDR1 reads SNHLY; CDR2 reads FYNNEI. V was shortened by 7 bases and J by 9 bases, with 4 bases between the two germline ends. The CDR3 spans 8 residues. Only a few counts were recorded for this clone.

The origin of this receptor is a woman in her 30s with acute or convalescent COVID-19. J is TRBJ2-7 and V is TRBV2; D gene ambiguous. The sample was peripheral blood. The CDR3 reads CASIVQYF. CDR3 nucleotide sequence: TGTGCCAGCATCGTGCAGTACTTC.